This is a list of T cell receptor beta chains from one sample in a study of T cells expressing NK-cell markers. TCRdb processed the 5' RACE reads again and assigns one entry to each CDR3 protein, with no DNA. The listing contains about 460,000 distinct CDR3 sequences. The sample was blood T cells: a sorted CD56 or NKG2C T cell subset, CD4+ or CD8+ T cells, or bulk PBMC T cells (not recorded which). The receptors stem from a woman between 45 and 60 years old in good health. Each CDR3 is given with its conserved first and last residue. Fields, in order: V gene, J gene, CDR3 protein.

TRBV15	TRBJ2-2	CATKNGAGRGGELFF
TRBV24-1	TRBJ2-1	CATSDPSKNNEQFF
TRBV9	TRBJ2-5	CASSVDLGPRGETQYF
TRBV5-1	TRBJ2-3	CASRPAREDTQYF
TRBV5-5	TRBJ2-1	CASSLRLAGGVREQFF
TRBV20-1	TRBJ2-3	CSARLLAGEVTDTQYF
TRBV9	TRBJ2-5	CASSVERDPVETQYF
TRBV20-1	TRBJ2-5	CSARTGTGGRETQYF
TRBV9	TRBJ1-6	CASSVTGTPNSPLHF
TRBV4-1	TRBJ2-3	CASSLMGSTDTQYF
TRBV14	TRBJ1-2	CASSQDLGAYGYTF
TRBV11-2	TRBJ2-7	CASSGRDSLYEQYF
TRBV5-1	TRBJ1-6	CASSLAGIGDGHF
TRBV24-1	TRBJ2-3	CATSDSGLDTQYF
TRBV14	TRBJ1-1	CASSQTPYTEAFF
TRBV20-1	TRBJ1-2	CSLFTGNGYTF
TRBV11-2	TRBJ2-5	CASTGLAGPQAQYF
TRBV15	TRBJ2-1	CATSLKGGYNEQFF
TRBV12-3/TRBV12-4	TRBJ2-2	CASSLTSGGLGHRELFF
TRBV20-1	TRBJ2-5	CSAPSMGTQYF
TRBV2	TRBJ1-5	CASSEGTVSNQPQHF
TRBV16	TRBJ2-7	CASSLYPFSVRVVNEQYF
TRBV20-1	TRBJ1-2	CSARAGLRGYTF
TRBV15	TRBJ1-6	CATSRVRGRDSPLHF
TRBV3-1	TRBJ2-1	CASSHQSSYNEQFF
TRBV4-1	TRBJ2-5	CASSQSRDFFRETQYF
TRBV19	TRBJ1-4	CASSRQSGTGNEKLFF
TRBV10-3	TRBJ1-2	CAISESWGKGYGYTF
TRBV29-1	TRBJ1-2	CSGGEQGSNYGYTF
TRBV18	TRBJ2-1	CASFRTSFGNEQFF
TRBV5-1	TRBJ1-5	CAREGRCQPQHF
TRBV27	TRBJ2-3	CASSLAGGLTDTQYF
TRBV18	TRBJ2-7	CASSPMLPTGAIYEQYF
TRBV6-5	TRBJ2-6	CASSYLPESGANVLTF
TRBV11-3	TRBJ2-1	CASAAEMDEQFF
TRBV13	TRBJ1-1	CASSLGTAFELNTEAFF
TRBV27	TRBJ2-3	CATQTLTDTQYF
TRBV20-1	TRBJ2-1	CSARPGLADSYNEQFF
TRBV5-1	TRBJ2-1	CASSQRLAGGGEQFF
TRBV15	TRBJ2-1	CATSRGGGERLYNEQFF
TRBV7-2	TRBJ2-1	CASSPAMRPKNEQFF